This record covers a single T cell receptor beta chain. Its specific antigen is unknown. No per-base quality is available; no much larger clone lies one base away. The record originates from a study of blood T cell repertoires in COVID-19 (dated by TCRdb to about 2020). Study-wide context: Samples from collaborators originated in the United States, Italy and Spain and spanned both the acute and convalescent phases of COVID-19. A freely available public database, intended as a resource for researchers studying the immune response to SARS-CoV-2, is where the repertoires were released. The samples were drawn from two sources: the first 160 participants of the ongoing ImmuneRACE study, and 1,000 to 1,500 subjects contributed by 6 global collaborators. Where available, HLA class I and class II types were obtained from metadata supplied by the sample provider rather than from assay-based typing. The material from the prospective study consisted of cDNA or gDNA derived from T cells, B-cell-depleted T cells, or PBMCs. The dataset comprised deeply sampled blood TCRbeta repertoires from subjects exposed to, actively infected with, or recovered from COVID-19. The sample metadata nearly always contained a de-identified subject ID, COVID-19 status, age in years and sex. Points the paper makes about the study in general: Clinical and demographic metadata were provided uncurated, with the amount varying by source and participant.

V sheds 3 bases and J sheds 11 bases, leaving 16 bases between their ends. CDR3 length: 13 amino acids, cysteine to phenylalanine. The entry retains the CDR3 DNA only, 39 bases that are in frame from base 1. For CDR1 and CDR2, the germline V gene lists LGHNA and YNFKEQ. TCRbeta CDR3 regions were amplified from genomic DNA by means of the immunoSEQ Assay, a bias-controlled multiplex PCR. Regarding the original processing steps: The number of nucleated cells in each sample was estimated from the amplification of reference gene primers within the assay. To quantify the absolute abundance of each unique TCRbeta CDR3 rearrangement, sequence reads were collapsed and filtered. For each sample, productive Simpson clonality was calculated by taking the square root of Simpson's diversity index across productive rearrangements. In TCRdb, the immuneACCESS table is reduced to in-frame sequences with V and J assigned. These tables do not hold every clone; where another copy was compared, an unresolved V gene accounts for under half, and the others remain unexplained. The V and J calls and clone size were taken over from that table, and D and trimming were inferred from the DNA. The sample has over 50,000 clones on record, around 80% of them singletons. Together, the top ten hold roughly 14% of the sample.

Collaborating institutions collected whole blood in K2EDTA tubes following their own protocols. For TCRbeta analysis, collaborators shipped samples as frozen whole blood, isolated PBMCs, or DNA extracted from either of those sample types. Input material: peripheral blood. This receptor was taken from an elderly man with acute or convalescent COVID-19. The chain is encoded by TRBV4-2 joined to TRBJ1-1; no D gene call is confident. The CDR3 in this case is CASSHRDPLRAFF. The DNA reads as follows: TGTGCCAGCAGCCACCGAGACCCCCTCAGGGCTTTCTTT.